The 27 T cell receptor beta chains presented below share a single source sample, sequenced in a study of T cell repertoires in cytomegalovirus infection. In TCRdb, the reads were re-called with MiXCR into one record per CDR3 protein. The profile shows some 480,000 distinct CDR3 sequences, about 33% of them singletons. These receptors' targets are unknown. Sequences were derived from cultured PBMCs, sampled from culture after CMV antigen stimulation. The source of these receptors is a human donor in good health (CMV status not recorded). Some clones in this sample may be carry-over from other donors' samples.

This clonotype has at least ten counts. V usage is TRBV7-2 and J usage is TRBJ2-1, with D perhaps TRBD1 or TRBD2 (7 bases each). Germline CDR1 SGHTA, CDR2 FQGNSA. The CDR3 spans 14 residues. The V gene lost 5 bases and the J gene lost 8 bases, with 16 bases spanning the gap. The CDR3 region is CASSRLRGGYEQFF. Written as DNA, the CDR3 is TGTGCCAGCAGCCGCCTCAGGGGGGGTTATGAGCAGTTCTTC. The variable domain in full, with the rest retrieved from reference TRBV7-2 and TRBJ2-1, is GAGVSQSPSNKVTEKGKDVELRCDPISGHTALYWYRQSLGQGLEFLIYFQGNSAPDKSGLPSDRFSAERTGGSVSTLTIQRTQQEDSAVYLCASSRLRGGYEQFFGPGTRLTVL.

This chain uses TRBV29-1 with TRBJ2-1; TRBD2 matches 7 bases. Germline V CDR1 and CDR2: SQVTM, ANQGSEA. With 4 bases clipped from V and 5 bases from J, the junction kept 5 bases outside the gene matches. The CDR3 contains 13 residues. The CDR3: CSVGAGLNNEQFF. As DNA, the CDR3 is TGCAGCGTTGGAGCGGGACTTAACAATGAGCAGTTCTTC.

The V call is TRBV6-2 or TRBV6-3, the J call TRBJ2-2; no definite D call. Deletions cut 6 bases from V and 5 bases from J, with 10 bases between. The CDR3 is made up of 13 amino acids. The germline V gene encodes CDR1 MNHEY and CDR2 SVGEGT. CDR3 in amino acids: CASRLDWTGELFF. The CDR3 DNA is TGTGCCAGCAGACTTGACTGGACCGGGGAGCTGTTTTTT.

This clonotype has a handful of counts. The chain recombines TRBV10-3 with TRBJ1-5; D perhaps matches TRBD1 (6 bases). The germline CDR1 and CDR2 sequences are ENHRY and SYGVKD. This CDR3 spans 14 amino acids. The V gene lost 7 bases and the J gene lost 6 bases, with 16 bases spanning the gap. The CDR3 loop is CAINNAGGVQPQHF. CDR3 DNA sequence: TGTGCCATCAATAATGCCGGGGGCGTTCAGCCCCAGCATTTT.

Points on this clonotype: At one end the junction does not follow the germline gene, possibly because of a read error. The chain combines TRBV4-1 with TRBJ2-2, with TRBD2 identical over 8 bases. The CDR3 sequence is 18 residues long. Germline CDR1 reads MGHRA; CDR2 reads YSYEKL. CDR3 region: CASSRTSGDTSNTGELFF. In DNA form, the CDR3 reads TGTGCCAGCAGCCGTACTAGCGGAGACACCTCAAACACCGGGGAGCTGTTTTTT.

CDR3 residues: CAISGSSPNQFF. The CDR3 nucleotides read TGTGCCATCAGTGGGTCTAGCCCCAATCAGTTCTTC. The chain combines TRBV10-3 with TRBJ2-1, with D possibly being TRBD2 (5 bases). Germline-derived CDR1 and CDR2 are ENHRY and SYGVKD. CDR3 length: 12 residues. With 4 bases removed from V and 13 bases from J, the gap between germline ends came to 14 bases.

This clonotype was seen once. CDR3 bases: TGTGCCAGCAGCCAAGACCCTTCGAGCTCCTACAATGAGCAGTTCTTC. Its translation: CASSQDPSSSYNEQFF. The chain couples TRBV3-1 to TRBJ2-1, with D hard to call. Germline CDR1 and CDR2: LGHDT and YNNKEL (reference sequence). This CDR3 contains 16 residues. V was pared by 0 bases and J by 0 bases, with 9 bases between.

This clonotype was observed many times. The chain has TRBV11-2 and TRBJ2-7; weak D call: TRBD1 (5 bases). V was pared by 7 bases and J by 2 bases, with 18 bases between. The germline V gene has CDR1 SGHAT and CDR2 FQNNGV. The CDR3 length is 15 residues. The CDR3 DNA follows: TGTGCCAGCAAACAAGACAGAAGAGACCCCTACGAGCAGTACTTC. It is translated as CASKQDRRDPYEQYF.

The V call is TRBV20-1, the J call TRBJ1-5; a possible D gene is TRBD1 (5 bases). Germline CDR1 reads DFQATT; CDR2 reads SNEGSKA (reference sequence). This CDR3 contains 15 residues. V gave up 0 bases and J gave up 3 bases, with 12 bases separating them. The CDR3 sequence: CSAREGTEINQPQHF. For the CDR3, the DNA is TGCAGTGCTAGAGAAGGGACGGAAATCAATCAGCCCCAGCATTTT.

The CDR3 DNA reads TGCAGTGCTAGACGCAGGGGGCCCGGGACTGGGGGAACAGATACGCAGTATTTT. Residues: CSARRRGPGTGGTDTQYF. This chain connects TRBV20-1 to TRBJ2-3; 8 nucleotides line up with TRBD1. The CDR3 totals 18 residues. CDR1 and CDR2 from the germline V gene are DFQATT and SNEGSKA (reference sequence). V lost 2 bases to trimming and J lost 3 bases; unmatched junction nucleotides: 16.

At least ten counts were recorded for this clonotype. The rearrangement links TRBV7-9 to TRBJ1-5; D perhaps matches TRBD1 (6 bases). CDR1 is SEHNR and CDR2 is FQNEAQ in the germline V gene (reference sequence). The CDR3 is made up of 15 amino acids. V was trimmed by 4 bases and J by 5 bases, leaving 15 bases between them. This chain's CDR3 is CASSSGQRRDQPQHF. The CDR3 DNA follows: TGTGCCAGCAGCTCCGGACAGCGCCGGGATCAGCCCCAGCATTTT.

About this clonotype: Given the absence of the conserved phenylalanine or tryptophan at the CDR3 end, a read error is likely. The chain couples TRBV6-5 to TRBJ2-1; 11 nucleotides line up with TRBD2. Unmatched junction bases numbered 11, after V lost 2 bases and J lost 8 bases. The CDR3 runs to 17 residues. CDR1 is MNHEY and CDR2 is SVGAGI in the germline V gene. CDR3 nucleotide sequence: TGTGCCAGCAGTTACAGTGTACTGGATAGCGGGAGGGATGAGCAGTTCCTC. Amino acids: CASSYSVLDSGRDEQFL.

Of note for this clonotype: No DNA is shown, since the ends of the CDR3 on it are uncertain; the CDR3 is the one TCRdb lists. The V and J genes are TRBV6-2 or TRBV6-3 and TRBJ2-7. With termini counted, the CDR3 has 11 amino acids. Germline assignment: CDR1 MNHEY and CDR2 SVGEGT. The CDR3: CASSDFRGQYF.

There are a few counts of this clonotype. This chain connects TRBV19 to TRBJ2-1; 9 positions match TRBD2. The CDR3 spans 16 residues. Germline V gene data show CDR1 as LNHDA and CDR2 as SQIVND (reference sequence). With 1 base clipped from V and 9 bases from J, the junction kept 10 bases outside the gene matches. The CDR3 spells CASSIAPSGTLPEQFF. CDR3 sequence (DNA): TGTGCCAGTAGTATAGCCCCTAGCGGGACCTTGCCTGAGCAGTTCTTC.

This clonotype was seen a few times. CDR3 nucleotides: TGTGCCAGCAGTTTCCCAAGGGGCGGCCTGAACACTGAAGCTTTCTTT. It specifies CASSFPRGGLNTEAFF. The chain carries TRBV6-6 and TRBJ1-1; possibly TRBD1 for D (5 bases). Trimming shortened V by 4 bases and J by 0 bases, and 15 bases separated the two germline ends. The CDR3 length is 16 residues. Germline V CDR1 and CDR2: MNHNY, SVGAGI (reference sequence).

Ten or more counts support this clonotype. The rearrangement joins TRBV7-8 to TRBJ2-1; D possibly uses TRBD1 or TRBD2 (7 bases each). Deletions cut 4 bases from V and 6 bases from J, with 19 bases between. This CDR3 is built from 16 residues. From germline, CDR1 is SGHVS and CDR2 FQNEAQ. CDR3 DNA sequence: TGTGCCAGCAGCTCCCAGGGGGGGAGCAAGGGCAATGAGCAGTTCTTC. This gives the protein CASSSQGGSKGNEQFF.

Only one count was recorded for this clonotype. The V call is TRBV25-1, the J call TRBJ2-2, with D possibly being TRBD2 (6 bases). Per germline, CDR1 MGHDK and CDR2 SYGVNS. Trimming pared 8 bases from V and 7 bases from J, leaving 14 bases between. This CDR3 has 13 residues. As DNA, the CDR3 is TGTGCCAGCGACGGGACTTCCCACGGGGAGCTGTTTTTT. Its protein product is CASDGTSHGELFF.

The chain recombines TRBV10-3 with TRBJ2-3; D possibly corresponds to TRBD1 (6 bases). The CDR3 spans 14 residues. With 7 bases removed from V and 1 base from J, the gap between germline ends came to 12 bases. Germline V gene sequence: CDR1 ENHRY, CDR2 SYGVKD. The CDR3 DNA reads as TGTGCCATCAAGGTACAGGGAGGCACAGATACGCAGTATTTT. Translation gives CAIKVQGGTDTQYF.

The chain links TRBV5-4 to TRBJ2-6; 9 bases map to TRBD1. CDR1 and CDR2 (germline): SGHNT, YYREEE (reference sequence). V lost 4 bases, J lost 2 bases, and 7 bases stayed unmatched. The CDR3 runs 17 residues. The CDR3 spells CASSQITGGAGANVLTF. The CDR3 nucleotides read TGTGCCAGCAGCCAGATCACAGGGGGCGCTGGGGCCAACGTCCTGACTTTC.

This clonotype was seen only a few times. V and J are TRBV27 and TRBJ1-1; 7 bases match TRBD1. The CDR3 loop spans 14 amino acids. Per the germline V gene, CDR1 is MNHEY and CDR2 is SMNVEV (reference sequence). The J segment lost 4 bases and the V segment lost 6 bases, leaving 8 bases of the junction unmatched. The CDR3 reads CASRVQGEGTEAFF. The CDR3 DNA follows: TGTGCCAGCAGGGTTCAGGGGGAGGGCACTGAAGCTTTCTTT.

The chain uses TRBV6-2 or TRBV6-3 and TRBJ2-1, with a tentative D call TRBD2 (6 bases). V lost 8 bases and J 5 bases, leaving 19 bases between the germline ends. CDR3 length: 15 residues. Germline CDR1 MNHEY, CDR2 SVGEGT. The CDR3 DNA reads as TGTGCCAGCGAGGGTCCGGGACTTCTAGACAATGAGCAGTTCTTC. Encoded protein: CASEGPGLLDNEQFF.

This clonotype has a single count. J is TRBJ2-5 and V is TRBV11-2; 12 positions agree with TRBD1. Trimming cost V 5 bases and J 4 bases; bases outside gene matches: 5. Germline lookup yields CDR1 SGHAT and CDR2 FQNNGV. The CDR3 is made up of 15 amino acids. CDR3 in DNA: TGTGCCAGCAGCCGGGACAGGGGGCAGAGAGAGACCCAGTACTTC. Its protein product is CASSRDRGQRETQYF.

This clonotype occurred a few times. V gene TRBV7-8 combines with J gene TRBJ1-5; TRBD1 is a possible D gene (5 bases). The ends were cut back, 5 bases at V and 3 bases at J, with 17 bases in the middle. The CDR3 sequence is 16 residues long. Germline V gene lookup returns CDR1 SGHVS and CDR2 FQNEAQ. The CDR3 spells CASSPQERRLNQPQHF. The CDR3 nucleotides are TGTGCCAGCAGCCCACAGGAGAGAAGGCTCAATCAGCCCCAGCATTTT.

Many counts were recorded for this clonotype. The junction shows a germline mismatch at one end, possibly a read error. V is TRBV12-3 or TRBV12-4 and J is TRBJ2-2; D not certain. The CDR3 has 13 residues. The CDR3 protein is CASSLAHTGELFF. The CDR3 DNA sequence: TGTGCCAGCAGCTTAGCCCACACCGGGGAGCTGTTTTTT.

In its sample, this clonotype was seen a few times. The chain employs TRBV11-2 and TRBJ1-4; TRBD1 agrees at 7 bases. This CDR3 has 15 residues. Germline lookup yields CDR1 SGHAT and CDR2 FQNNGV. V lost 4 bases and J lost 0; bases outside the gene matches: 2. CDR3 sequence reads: CASSWGQSTNEKLFF. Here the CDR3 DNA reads TGTGCCAGCAGCTGGGGACAGTCAACTAATGAAAAACTGTTTTTT.

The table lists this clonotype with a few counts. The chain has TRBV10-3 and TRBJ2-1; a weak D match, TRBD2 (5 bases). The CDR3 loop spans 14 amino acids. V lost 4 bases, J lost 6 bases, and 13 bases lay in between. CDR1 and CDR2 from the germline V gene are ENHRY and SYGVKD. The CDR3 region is CAISGLSEVNEQFF. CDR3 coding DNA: TGTGCCATCAGTGGCCTTAGCGAGGTCAATGAGCAGTTCTTC.

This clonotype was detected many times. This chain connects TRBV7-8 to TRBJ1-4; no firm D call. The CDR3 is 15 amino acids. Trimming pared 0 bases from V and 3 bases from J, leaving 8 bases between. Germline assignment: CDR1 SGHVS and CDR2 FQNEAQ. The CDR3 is CASSLALPSNEKLFF. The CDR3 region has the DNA TGTGCCAGCAGCTTAGCGCTCCCTTCTAATGAAAAACTGTTTTTT.